These 23 T cell receptor beta chains were all obtained from the same sample, sequenced in a study of cytomegalovirus exposure and HLA in healthy donors. Primers for the PCR totalled 60 Vbeta and 13 Jbeta. Generated by immunoSEQ multiplex PCR, the TCRdb table keeps only in-frame clones and is missing some. Counted here are 100,000 to 150,000 clones, more than 70% occurring once; the ten biggest clones make up about 1.1%. Sequenced material: PBMCs. The receptor set was obtained from a male donor in good health and CMV-seronegative.

V usage is TRBV19 and J usage is TRBJ1-6; 8 nucleotides agree with TRBD1. This CDR3 is built from 17 residues. Germline V CDR1 and CDR2: LNHDA, SQIVND (reference sequence). V trimming: 6 bases; J trimming: 0 bases; junction bases outside the gene matches: 7. The CDR3 nucleotides are TGTGCCAGTAGCGGTAACAGGGGGAGCTCCTATAATTCACCCCTCCACTTT. Translating it yields CASSGNRGSSYNSPLHF. The full variable domain, its missing parts supplied by reference TRBV19 and TRBJ1-6, is DGGITQSPKYLFRKEGQNVTLSCEQNLNHDAMYWYRQDPGQGLRLIYYSQIVNDFQKGDIAEGYSVSREKKESFPLTVTSAQKNPTAFYLCASSGNRGSSYNSPLHFGNGTRLTVT.

This clone was counted between two and nine times. This chain links TRBV13 with TRBJ2-7, with D possibly being TRBD1 (6 bases). The CDR3 is 13 residues long. V was shortened by 4 bases and J by 3 bases, with 10 bases between the two germline ends. The germline V gene has CDR1 PRHDT and CDR2 FYEKMQ (reference sequence). For the CDR3, the DNA is TGTGCCAGCAGCTCCACAGGGTTCTACGAGCAGTACTTC. This codes for CASSSTGFYEQYF.

V is TRBV13 and J is TRBJ2-2, with 7 bases that match TRBD1. This CDR3 has 16 amino acids. J gave up 5 bases and V 1 base, and 7 bases lay outside the gene matches. From germline, CDR1 is PRHDT and CDR2 FYEKMQ (reference sequence). The CDR3 DNA reads as TGTGCCAGCAGCTTAGAGAGGGGGCAGGGGACCGGGGAGCTGTTTTTT. Its protein product is CASSLERGQGTGELFF.

The chain recombines TRBV4-1 with TRBJ1-4; no definite D call. Germline V CDR1 and CDR2: MGHRA, YSYEKL. The CDR3 length is 15 residues. Between the trimmed V and J ends, which lost 0 bases and 2 bases, there was a span of 7 bases. DNA of the CDR3: TGCGCCAGCAGCCAAGAGAAACGGACTAATGAAAAACTGTTTTTT. Translation gives CASSQEKRTNEKLFF.

The V call is TRBV19, the J call TRBJ1-4; tentatively, D is TRBD1 (5 bases). Trimming removed 4 bases at V and 8 bases at J, with 23 bases between. Germline V gene lookup returns CDR1 LNHDA and CDR2 SQIVND (reference sequence). The CDR3 has 17 residues. The DNA for the CDR3 is TGTGCCAGTAGTAGAAGTGCAGCCCCGTCGGGGGGAGAAAAACTGTTTTTT. Its translation: CASSRSAAPSGGEKLFF.

This clone came up a few times. The V gene is TRBV5-6, the J gene TRBJ2-3; maybe TRBD2 (5 bases). CDR1 is SGHDT, CDR2 YYEEEE, per germline. V lost 1 base, J lost 2 bases, and 8 bases lay in between. The CDR3 runs 14 residues. The CDR3 is CASSLLLATDTQYF. The CDR3 nucleotides read TGTGCCAGCAGCTTGCTTCTAGCCACAGATACGCAGTATTTT.

The V and J genes are TRBV4-2 and TRBJ1-3; 8 positions match TRBD1. Germline CDR1 is LGHNA and CDR2 is YNFKEQ. With V trimmed by 1 base and J by 0 bases, 5 bases remained unmatched. This CDR3 is 17 amino acids long. This CDR3 reads CASSQGEGTGSGNTIYF. As DNA, the CDR3 is TGTGCCAGCAGCCAAGGGGAGGGGACAGGCTCTGGAAACACCATATATTTT.

The V call is TRBV9, the J call TRBJ2-1, with 11 nucleotides matching TRBD1. CDR3 size: 17 residues. V dropped 1 base and J dropped 3; count of bases not matched to a gene: 6. Germline V CDR1 and CDR2: SGDLS, YYNGEE. In nucleotides, the CDR3 is TGTGCCAGCAGCGTATACTCCGGGACAGGGGGCTACAATGAGCAGTTCTTC. It codes for CASSVYSGTGGYNEQFF.

Regarding this clone: Different DNA sequences within this sample yield the same CDR3. The rearrangement joins TRBV5-1 to TRBJ2-7; 9 nucleotides agree with TRBD1. The CDR3 has 14 residues. Germline loops: CDR1 SGHRS, CDR2 YFSETQ. Trimming took 4 bases from V and 2 from J; bases not matched to a gene: 4. This CDR3 is CASSRGDRAYEQYF. The CDR3 DNA reads TGCGCCAGCAGCCGGGGGGACAGGGCCTACGAGCAGTACTTC. The full variable domain, in which reference TRBV5-1 and TRBJ2-7 provide the parts outside the CDR3, is KAGVTQTPRYLIKTRGQQVTLSCSPISGHRSVSWYQQTPGQGLQFLFEYFSETQRNKGNFPGRFSGRQFSNSRSEMNVSTLELGDSALYLCASSRGDRAYEQYFGPGTRLTVT.

The chain couples TRBV7-6 to TRBJ1-5, with D perhaps matching TRBD1 (5 bases). Trimming removed 6 bases at V and 4 bases at J, with 10 bases between. This CDR3 contains 13 residues. Per the germline V gene, CDR1 is SGHVS and CDR2 is FNYEAQ. The CDR3 reads CASSIQENQPQHF. The CDR3 DNA reads as TGTGCCAGCAGTATACAGGAAAATCAGCCCCAGCATTTT.

As for this clone: Relative to the germline gene, one junction end is altered; a read error may explain this. This chain joins TRBV7-7 and TRBJ2-1; weak D call: TRBD1 (6 bases). Germline CDR1 reads SSHAT; CDR2 reads FNYEAQ (reference sequence). CDR3 length: 13 residues. This CDR3 reads CASSTTGSGEQFF. The CDR3 region has the DNA TGTGCTAGCAGCACCACAGGGTCAGGGGAGCAGTTCTTC.

V usage is TRBV18 and J usage is TRBJ2-7; a possible D gene is TRBD1 (6 bases). The germline V gene has CDR1 KGHSH and CDR2 LQKENI. V lost 3 bases and J lost 2, with 8 bases in between. The CDR3 loop spans 13 amino acids. CDR3: CASSPDRPYEQYF. The CDR3 nucleotides read TGTGCCAGCTCACCTGACAGGCCCTACGAGCAGTACTTC.

This clone was seen only a few times. The chain has TRBV30 and TRBJ1-1; no reliable D call. The CDR3 spans 14 residues. Trimming removed 2 bases from V and 0 bases from J, with 10 bases in between. Germline V CDR1 and CDR2: GTSNPN, SVGIG (reference sequence). The CDR3 loop reads CAWSRNSLNTEAFF. As DNA, the CDR3 is TGTGCCTGGAGTCGTAACAGCCTGAACACTGAAGCTTTCTTT.

The rearrangement links TRBV6-6 to TRBJ1-4; D unclear. Trimming pared 10 bases from V and 5 bases from J, leaving 14 bases between. The germline V gene encodes CDR1 MNHNY and CDR2 SVGAGI (reference sequence). The CDR3 loop spans 13 amino acids. As DNA, the CDR3 is TGTGCCACCGAGTACACGGGGAATGAAAAACTGTTTTTT. Translation gives CATEYTGNEKLFF.

The chain has TRBV7-9 and TRBJ2-1; TRBD2 matches 10 bases. Germline assignment: CDR1 SEHNR and CDR2 FQNEAQ (reference sequence). This CDR3 spans 15 amino acids. The V segment lost 1 base and the J segment 4 bases; nucleotides outside the gene matches: 1. CDR3 in DNA: TGTGCCAGCAGCTTAGGTAGCGGGGGGTACAATGAGCAGTTCTTC. Translated, it gives CASSLGSGGYNEQFF.

On this clone itself: One junction end disagrees with the germline gene, perhaps due to a read error. This chain connects TRBV7-9 to TRBJ1-2, with D possibly TRBD1 on 5 matching bases. This CDR3 is 12 amino acids long. Germline CDR1 is SEHNR and CDR2 is FQNEAQ (reference sequence). CDR3 amino acids: CSSSLDSYGYTF. Here the CDR3 DNA reads TGTTCCAGCAGCTTAGACAGCTATGGCTACACCTTC.

This clone was counted only a few times. The chain uses TRBV9 and TRBJ1-2; tentative D call: TRBD1 (6 bases). The CDR3 length is 14 residues. The germline V gene has CDR1 SGDLS and CDR2 YYNGEE. V lost 4 bases, J lost 4 bases, and 14 bases lay in between. Written as DNA, the CDR3 is TGTGCCAGCAGCCCCGAGGGGGGGGTCTATGGCTACACCTTC. It yields the protein CASSPEGGVYGYTF.

This chain links TRBV7-2 with TRBJ1-1, with D perhaps TRBD1 (6 bases). The germline V gene encodes CDR1 SGHTA and CDR2 FQGNSA. Trimming left V 2 bases short and J 1 base short, with 8 bases between. The CDR3 totals 14 residues. This CDR3 reads CASSLTGQNTEAFF. The CDR3, as DNA: TGTGCCAGCAGCTTAACGGGACAGAACACTGAAGCTTTCTTT.

V is TRBV5-6 and J is TRBJ1-3, with D unresolved. CDR3 size: 15 residues. Trimming removed 1 base at V and 3 bases at J, with 11 bases between. Looked up from germline, CDR1 is SGHDT and CDR2 is YYEEEE. CDR3 sequence (DNA): TGTGCCAGCAGCTTGTATCTATCAGGTGGAAACACCATATATTTT. It specifies CASSLYLSGGNTIYF.

The gene calls are TRBV27 and TRBJ2-3, with 7 bases lining up with TRBD2. The CDR3 is 13 residues long. J lost 4 bases, V lost 10 bases, and 8 bases had no gene match. Germline-derived CDR1 and CDR2 are MNHEY and SMNVEV (reference sequence). The CDR3 DNA sequence: TGTGCCATCCGCAGTGGGGGGGCAGATACGCAGTATTTT. This translates into CAIRSGGADTQYF.

The chain links TRBV18 to TRBJ2-4; a possible D gene is TRBD1 (6 bases). The CDR3 has 15 residues. Germline CDR1 KGHSH, CDR2 LQKENI. The V end lost 6 bases, the J end lost 5 bases, and 17 bases lay between the germline ends. CDR3 residues: CASSPLGGGENIQYF. CDR3 coding DNA: TGTGCCAGCTCTCCCTTAGGGGGTGGCGAAAACATTCAGTACTTC.

The chain is built from TRBV7-6 and TRBJ2-5, with 8 bases that match TRBD1. From germline, CDR1 is SGHVS and CDR2 FNYEAQ. J was trimmed by 3 bases and V by 5 bases; bases with no gene match: 8. This CDR3 has 15 residues. The CDR3 sequence: CASSGRETGEETQYF. In nucleotides, the CDR3 is TGTGCCAGCAGCGGCAGGGAGACAGGGGAAGAGACCCAGTACTTC.

The chain links TRBV5-6 to TRBJ2-5; a weak D match, TRBD2 (8 bases). This CDR3 comprises 14 residues. Germline-derived CDR1 and CDR2 are SGHDT and YYEEEE. Trimming removed 4 bases from V and 2 bases from J, with 12 bases in between. CDR3 residues: CASSRGGQQETQYF. CDR3 coding DNA: TGTGCCAGCAGCCGGGGGGGACAGCAAGAGACCCAGTACTTC.